These T cell receptor beta chains were read from a single sample in a study of T-cell reconstitution after alpha-beta-depleted transplantation in children. TCRdb processed the PCR reads anew with MiXCR; each CDR3 protein has one entry. The sample lists 210,000 or so distinct CDR3 sequences; around 9.5% were seen once. Sequences were derived from PBMCs from the stem cell graft donor, sampled from the stem cell graft. The receptors were sampled from a human donor who donated a stem cell graft to a child with acute lymphoblastic leukemia. The CDR3 runs from the conserved cysteine through the conserved F or W. Each record gives: D gene, J gene, clone size, V gene, CDR3 DNA, CDR3 protein. The D gene is left open where the match is weak. Clone size, where shown, is once, few, many, or a class for clones that have expanded.

d_gene: .
j_gene: TRBJ1-1
abundance: few
v_gene: TRBV5-1
CDR3nt: TGCGCCAGCAGCCGGGGTGGGAGGGAGAACACTGAAGCTTTCTTT
CDR3aa: CASSRGGRENTEAFF

d_gene: .
j_gene: TRBJ1-1
abundance: few
v_gene: TRBV18
CDR3nt: TGTGCCAGCTCACCGGCCCAGGAGAACACTGAAGCTTTCTTT
CDR3aa: CASSPAQENTEAFF

d_gene: TRBD1
j_gene: TRBJ2-5
abundance: .
v_gene: TRBV6-1
CDR3nt: TGTGCCAGCAGCCCACAGGGGGCCGGAGAGACCCAGTACTTC
CDR3aa: CASSPQGAGETQYF

d_gene: .
j_gene: TRBJ1-1
abundance: .
v_gene: TRBV5-1
CDR3nt: TGCGCCAGCAGCTTGCTGGGACCCACAGAGAACACTGAAGCTTTCTTT
CDR3aa: CASSLLGPTENTEAFF

d_gene: .
j_gene: TRBJ2-6
abundance: .
v_gene: TRBV12-3/TRBV12-4
CDR3nt: TGTGCCAGCAGTTTAGCCCTGAGCTCCGGGGCCAACGTCCTGACTTTC
CDR3aa: CASSLALSSGANVLTF

d_gene: TRBD1
j_gene: TRBJ2-5
abundance: many
v_gene: TRBV3-1
CDR3nt: TGTGCCAGCAGCCCTACAGGGGGGAGGCAGACCCAGTACTTC
CDR3aa: CASSPTGGRQTQYF

d_gene: TRBD1
j_gene: TRBJ1-2
abundance: once
v_gene: TRBV7-9
CDR3nt: TGTGCCAGCAGCCGTCAGGGGGGTGGCTACACCTTC
CDR3aa: CASSRQGGGYTF

d_gene: .
j_gene: TRBJ2-7
abundance: .
v_gene: TRBV5-1
CDR3nt: TGCGCCAGCAGCCTTTCGTTGGGGCCAACCTACGAGCAGTACTTC
CDR3aa: CASSLSLGPTYEQYF

d_gene: .
j_gene: TRBJ2-2
abundance: .
v_gene: TRBV27
CDR3nt: TGTGCCAGCAGTTTATCGCGAAGGGCGCGGGCCGGGGAGCTGTTTTTT
CDR3aa: CASSLSRRARAGELFF

d_gene: .
j_gene: TRBJ1-1
abundance: many
v_gene: TRBV7-9
CDR3nt: TGTGCCAGCAGCTTGCAAGACACTGAAGCTTTCTTT
CDR3aa: CASSLQDTEAFF

d_gene: .
j_gene: TRBJ2-7
abundance: few
v_gene: TRBV5-1
CDR3nt: TGCGCCAGCAGCTTGCGGGGGCGGGGCGACGAGCAGTACTTC
CDR3aa: CASSLRGRGDEQYF

d_gene: TRBD2
j_gene: TRBJ2-3
abundance: .
v_gene: TRBV12-3/TRBV12-4
CDR3nt: TGTGCCAGCGGCGAACGGGGGGATTCAGATACGCAGTATTTT
CDR3aa: CASGERGDSDTQYF

d_gene: .
j_gene: TRBJ1-3
abundance: .
v_gene: TRBV12-3/TRBV12-4
CDR3nt: TGTGCCAGCAGTTGGCCTGCAGGGACGGGAAACACCATATATTTT
CDR3aa: CASSWPAGTGNTIYF

d_gene: .
j_gene: TRBJ2-5
abundance: .
v_gene: TRBV11-2
CDR3nt: TGTGCCAGCAGCTTTTACCTGGAAGAGGAGACCCAGTACTTC
CDR3aa: CASSFYLEEETQYF

d_gene: .
j_gene: TRBJ1-5
abundance: .
v_gene: TRBV20-1
CDR3nt: TGCAGTGCTAGAGATGACACAGGTTGGGGCAATCAGCCCCAGCATTTT
CDR3aa: CSARDDTGWGNQPQHF

d_gene: TRBD1
j_gene: TRBJ2-1
abundance: .
v_gene: TRBV7-8
CDR3nt: TGTGCCAGCAGCAGGGGGCAGGGGGCCGCCGATGAGCAGTTCTTC
CDR3aa: CASSRGQGAADEQFF

d_gene: .
j_gene: TRBJ1-4
abundance: many
v_gene: TRBV10-3
CDR3nt: TGTGCCATCAGTGGCGAGCAGGGAAAACTGTTTTTT
CDR3aa: CAISGEQGKLFF

d_gene: .
j_gene: TRBJ2-1
abundance: many
v_gene: TRBV11-2
CDR3nt: TGTGCCAGCAGCTTAGACGGGACTCCGAACTACAATGAGCAGTTCTTC
CDR3aa: CASSLDGTPNYNEQFF

d_gene: .
j_gene: TRBJ2-2
abundance: many
v_gene: TRBV5-1
CDR3nt: TGCGCCAGCAGCTTGGTTCCACAACCGTTCACCGGGGAGCTGTTTTTT
CDR3aa: CASSLVPQPFTGELFF

d_gene: .
j_gene: TRBJ2-7
abundance: .
v_gene: TRBV7-8
CDR3nt: TGTGCCAGCAGCCTTAGGACGGCCAAGGTCGAGCAGTACTTC
CDR3aa: CASSLRTAKVEQYF

d_gene: .
j_gene: TRBJ2-4
abundance: once
v_gene: TRBV11-2
CDR3nt: TGTGCCAGCAGCCCGGGTAGTGCCAAAAACATTCAGTACTTC
CDR3aa: CASSPGSAKNIQYF

d_gene: TRBD2
j_gene: TRBJ2-1
abundance: few
v_gene: TRBV6-2/TRBV6-3
CDR3nt: TGTGCCAGCAGACTAGCGGGGGGATCCTACAATGAGCAGTTCTTC
CDR3aa: CASRLAGGSYNEQFF

d_gene: TRBD2
j_gene: TRBJ2-3
abundance: many
v_gene: TRBV9
CDR3nt: TGTGCCAGCAGCGTAGAGGCGGGGGGTAACACAGATACGCAGTATTTT
CDR3aa: CASSVEAGGNTDTQYF

d_gene: .
j_gene: TRBJ2-7
abundance: .
v_gene: TRBV12-3/TRBV12-4
CDR3nt: TGTGCCAGCAGCCCAGGCACCGAAGGGACAACCGAGCAGTACTTC
CDR3aa: CASSPGTEGTTEQYF

d_gene: TRBD1
j_gene: TRBJ1-6
abundance: many
v_gene: TRBV12-3/TRBV12-4
CDR3nt: TGTGCCAGCAGTCCCGGGACAGGGAATTCACCCCTCCACTTT
CDR3aa: CASSPGTGNSPLHF

d_gene: .
j_gene: TRBJ2-5
abundance: few
v_gene: TRBV5-6
CDR3nt: TGTGCCAGCAGCTCCGGTCGGGGAGAGACCCAGTACTTC
CDR3aa: CASSSGRGETQYF

d_gene: TRBD2
j_gene: TRBJ2-7
abundance: many
v_gene: TRBV4-3
CDR3nt: TGCGCCAGCAGCCAAGCACTAGCGGGGGGGCGTGAGCAGTACTTC
CDR3aa: CASSQALAGGREQYF

d_gene: .
j_gene: TRBJ1-2
abundance: many
v_gene: TRBV29-1
CDR3nt: TGCAGCGTTGAATCCGGCTACACCTTC
CDR3aa: CSVESGYTF

d_gene: .
j_gene: TRBJ2-3
abundance: .
v_gene: TRBV27
CDR3nt: TGTGCCAGCAGGGCCCCAGATACGCAGTATTTT
CDR3aa: CASRAPDTQYF

d_gene: TRBD2
j_gene: TRBJ2-7
abundance: many
v_gene: TRBV29-1
CDR3nt: TGCAGCGTGGGGAGGGACGGTTCCTACGAGCAGTACTTC
CDR3aa: CSVGRDGSYEQYF

d_gene: .
j_gene: TRBJ2-3
abundance: many
v_gene: TRBV15
CDR3nt: TGTGCCACCAGCAGGCGGGAAGAATTCACAGATACGCAGTATTTT
CDR3aa: CATSRREEFTDTQYF

d_gene: .
j_gene: TRBJ2-3
abundance: .
v_gene: TRBV6-5
CDR3nt: TGTGCCAGCAGGGAAACAACAGATACGCAGTATTTT
CDR3aa: CASRETTDTQYF

d_gene: .
j_gene: TRBJ2-1
abundance: many
v_gene: TRBV5-1
CDR3nt: TGCGCCAGCAGCTTGCCTAGCTCCTACAATGAGCAGTTCTTC
CDR3aa: CASSLPSSYNEQFF

d_gene: .
j_gene: TRBJ2-1
abundance: many
v_gene: TRBV20-1
CDR3nt: TGCAGTGCTAGAGAAGGGAATGAGCAGTTCTTC
CDR3aa: CSAREGNEQFF

d_gene: TRBD1
j_gene: TRBJ1-5
abundance: .
v_gene: TRBV7-9
CDR3nt: TGTGCCAGCAGCTCCTCGGACAGGGAATATCAGCCCCAGCATTTT
CDR3aa: CASSSSDREYQPQHF

d_gene: TRBD1
j_gene: TRBJ1-5
abundance: few
v_gene: TRBV6-1
CDR3nt: TGTGCCAGTGTGGAGGGGGCGGTTCAGCCCCAGCATTTT
CDR3aa: CASVEGAVQPQHF

d_gene: TRBD1
j_gene: TRBJ1-5
abundance: few
v_gene: TRBV3-1
CDR3nt: TGTGCCAGCAGCCAAGATACCCTGACAGGGCTCCTCAATCAGCCCCAGCATTTT
CDR3aa: CASSQDTLTGLLNQPQHF

d_gene: .
j_gene: TRBJ2-5
abundance: many
v_gene: TRBV5-1
CDR3nt: TGCGCCAGCAGCTTGTCCCGTGACAGGTCCCTCCGGGAGACCCAGTACTTC
CDR3aa: CASSLSRDRSLRETQYF

d_gene: TRBD1
j_gene: TRBJ2-3
abundance: .
v_gene: TRBV12-3/TRBV12-4
CDR3nt: TGTGCCAGCAGTTTACTCCGGACAGGGCTCGGAGCGGATACGCAGTATTTT
CDR3aa: CASSLLRTGLGADTQYF